This T cell receptor beta chain is from a study of blood T cell repertoires in COVID-19 (dated by TCRdb to the early 2020s). Regarding the research as a whole: Samples from collaborators originated in the United States, Italy and Spain and spanned both the acute and convalescent phases of COVID-19. The prospective study material was composed of cDNA or gDNA derived from T cells, B-cell-depleted T cells, or PBMCs. The dataset comprised deeply sampled blood TCRbeta repertoires from subjects exposed to, actively infected with, or recovered from COVID-19. The repertoires were released in a freely available public database meant as a resource for research on the immune response to SARS-CoV-2. Samples came from the ongoing ImmuneRACE study (first 160 participants) plus 1,254 subjects from 6 global collaborators. The sample metadata nearly always contained a de-identified subject ID, COVID-19 status, age in years and sex. Where available, HLA class I and class II types were taken from metadata supplied by the sample provider and were not determined by assay-based typing. Broad study findings and their caveats: Clinical and demographic metadata were provided uncurated, with the amount varying by source and participant.

Each collaborating institution followed its own protocols to collect whole blood in K2EDTA tubes. For TCRbeta analysis, collaborators shipped samples as frozen whole blood, isolated PBMCs, or DNA extracted from either of those sample types. TCRbeta CDR3 regions were amplified from genomic DNA using the immunoSEQ Assay, a bias-controlled multiplex PCR. The original pipeline was this. Within the assay, amplification of reference gene primers was used to estimate how many nucleated cells each sample contained. To quantify the absolute abundance of each unique TCRbeta CDR3 rearrangement, sequence reads were collapsed and filtered. For each sample, productive Simpson clonality was calculated as the square root of Simpson's diversity index over productive rearrangements. This immuneACCESS table, as held by TCRdb, lists in-frame sequences with V and J called but not all clones. Of the missing ones, under half trace to an unresolved V gene in checked studies; the others have no known cause. V, J and clone size are taken as reported in that table, and D and trimming were inferred from the DNA itself. The sample includes 70,000 to 90,000 clones, with around 76% observed a single time. Jointly, the top ten make up about a sixth of the sample.

Points on this clone: Which antigen it targets is not known. Per-base qualities were not stored, and no clone one base away is much larger.

Trimming takes 4 bases from V and 4 bases from J, and the germline ends sit 15 bases apart. CDR1 and CDR2, looked up from the germline V gene, are KGHDR and SFDVKD. Inclusive of the bounding cysteine and phenylalanine, the CDR3 is 15 residues long. CDR3 DNA only is kept here, 45 bases in frame from base 1. The clonotype was recovered from a human donor in a cohort sampled during active COVID-19. In this chain, TRBV24-1 is recombined with TRBJ2-5, with TRBD2 perhaps the D gene, on 5 matching bases. The specimen was peripheral blood. The bases are TGTGCCACCAGTGAGGGAGCTAGTTGGGCAGAGACCCAGTACTTC. This is translated as CATSEGASWAETQYF.